This TCR beta chain was identified during a study of T cell responses to AZD1222 COVID-19 vaccine (dated by TCRdb to the early 2020s). Regarding the study in general: A total of 233 trial participants underwent TCR sequencing, of whom about 200 had received two doses of AZD1222 and around 26 had received two doses of the MenACWY control vaccine. Trial participants were enrolled into age subgroups of 18-55, 56-69 and 70-plus years, which contained approximately 150, 28 and 58 TCR-sequenced participants, respectively. Here is what the overall study found, with its caveats: Spike-specific TCR breadth and depth rose significantly after two AZD1222 doses compared with day 0 and with MenACWY recipients. Conclusions about previously exposed vaccinees are limited because only a handful of AZD1222 recipients were SARS-CoV-2 seropositive at baseline. Reportedly, close to half of the unique spike-specific TCRs recognized epitopes lying outside the regions that are mutated in the B.1.351 and B.1.1.7 variants. Because no samples from the day 14 peak response were available, repertoires could be characterized only after the peak T cell response. The whole spike protein was spanned by vaccine-associated CD4 TCRs, and dominant responses were seen in regions 160-218 and 743-854. In the small 56-69-year group, the increase in depth fell short of significance, most likely because of low power. Most participants were white British and females outnumbered males, and the authors suggested that clonal diversity may have been underestimated.

As regards this clone: The antigen it binds to is not known. One base away there is no much larger clone; base qualities are not given.

Reading the label with the study, this specimen's time point is: about 28 days (+/-7) after the second vaccine dose. AZD1222 recipients with second doses at about 4 weeks or about 12 weeks were pooled, because spike-specific TCR depth and breadth did not differ between schedules. Vaccinee samples were obtained from the UK trials COV001 and COV002, which included a single-blind randomized controlled phase 2/3 trial of AZD1222 (ChAdOx1 nCoV-19) in healthy adults. For TCRbeta chain sequencing, PBMC samples from trial participants were taken at day 0 and at day 28 after the second dose. The CDR3 runs 16 amino acids, cysteine and phenylalanine included. Kept here is only the CDR3 DNA, which spans 48 bases and is read in frame from base 1. The germline V gene provides CDR1 LGHNA and CDR2 YNFKEQ. Germline trimming: 1 base from V, 1 base from J; junction bases outside gene matches: 4. The CDR3 regions of human TCRbeta chains were analyzed by immunosequencing. The paper's processing steps were these. Repertoire TCRs were checked for matches against a reference library of SARS-CoV-2-specific TCRs that had been generated using the MIRA antigen-specificity platform. Breadth meant the fraction of unique TCRs that were SARS-CoV-2-associated, whereas depth meant the fraction of total T cells that were SARS-CoV-2-associated. Each spike-specific TCR was assigned to its reactive spike region and to a CD4 or CD8 class using the MIRA data. Log10-transformed breadth and depth values were compared by one-way ANOVA with Sidak's multiple comparisons tests. This is the immuneACCESS table as TCRdb keeps it, with only in-frame sequences that have V and J called. A part of the clones is gone; compared with another copy, unresolved V genes explain less than half, and the rest is unexplained. The D gene and trimming were derived from the DNA, and the V and J assignments and clone size from that table. This sample is represented by more than 95,000 clones; 70% to 90% of them were singletons. The top ten clones comprise approximately 18% of the sample.

The clonotype was recovered from an adult who received the AZD1222 COVID-19 vaccine. The sample consisted of peripheral blood, taken 28 days after the second AZD1222 dose. This chain joins TRBV4-2 to TRBJ1-1; a stretch of 9 junction bases matches TRBD1. The CDR3 region: CASSQVRGQGNTEAFF. The nucleotide sequence reads as follows: TGTGCCAGCAGCCAAGTCAGGGGACAGGGGAACACTGAAGCTTTCTTT.